The 5 T cell receptor beta chains listed next were all sequenced from one sample in a study of cytomegalovirus exposure and HLA in healthy donors. The PCR ran on 60 Vbeta and 13 Jbeta primers. Here immunoSEQ multiplex PCR was the method, and the copy in TCRdb shows in-frame clones only, minus some. This sample yields about 160,000 clones, of which 80% are seen a single time; roughly 9% belongs to the top ten. The sample taken for sequencing was PBMCs. The receptors come from a man between 18 and 29 years old in good health and CMV-seropositive.

The chain joins TRBV5-8 to TRBJ2-6; D is ambiguous. The CDR3 is 15 amino acids. Germline V CDR1 and CDR2: SGHTS, YDEGEE. Deletions cut 4 bases from V and 2 bases from J, with 10 bases between. The CDR3 coding sequence is TGTGCCAGCAGCCCTGGTAGCCCTGGGGCCAACGTCCTGACTTTC. It is translated as CASSPGSPGANVLTF.

This chain joins TRBV4-2 and TRBJ2-1, with 9 bases identical to TRBD1. The junction had 3 bases not matched to a gene; V was cut back by 5 bases and J by 4 bases. The CDR3 length is 14 residues. Germline V gene data show CDR1 as LGHNA and CDR2 as YNFKEQ. CDR3 sequence reads: CASSSDRGYNEQFF. The CDR3 nucleotides read TGTGCCAGCAGCTCCGACAGGGGGTACAATGAGCAGTTCTTC.

The CDR3: CASSQSGTGGEQYF. The CDR3 DNA sequence: TGTGCCAGCAGCCAGTCCGGGACAGGAGGCGAGCAGTACTTC. The chain has TRBV9 and TRBJ2-7; 8 nucleotides align to TRBD1. Germline values: CDR1 SGDLS, CDR2 YYNGEE. Trimming took 4 bases from V and 6 from J; bases not matched to a gene: 9. The length of the CDR3 is 14 residues.

This sequence joins TRBV7-9 and TRBJ1-1; 11 bases are a match to TRBD1. The CDR3 has 17 amino acids. J gave up 0 bases and V 5 bases, and 8 bases lay outside the gene matches. CDR1 SEHNR and CDR2 FQNEAQ come from the germline V gene (reference sequence). CDR3 sequence reads: CASSPGQGGDLNTEAFF. The CDR3, as DNA: TGTGCCAGCAGCCCGGGACAGGGGGGGGACTTGAACACTGAAGCTTTCTTT.

The chain recombines TRBV7-8 with TRBJ1-1; TRBD1 matches at 8 bases. The germline V gene has CDR1 SGHVS and CDR2 FQNEAQ. V shed 5 bases, J shed 3 bases, and the junction held 5 bases outside the gene matches. This CDR3 has 14 amino acids. DNA for the CDR3: TGTGCCAGCAGCCCCGGACAGGGTTACACTGAAGCTTTCTTT. This sequence encodes CASSPGQGYTEAFF.